The 16 T cell receptor beta chains given below trace back to one sample, sequenced in a study of shared clonotypes between healthy human individuals. This table comes from immunoSEQ multiplex PCR, and its TCRdb copy is limited to in-frame clones, with some not included. The sample has approximately 1.5 million clones, approximately 98.5% seen once. The sample taken for sequencing was naive CD4+ T cells sorted from blood. This sample's subset: CD45RA+ positively selected. The source is a man aged 30 to 45 in good health.

The J gene is TRBJ2-7, the V gene TRBV2, with unresolved D. The CDR3 covers 14 residues. Germline lookup yields CDR1 SNHLY and CDR2 FYNNEI. Trimming took 4 bases from V and 2 from J, leaving 12 bases between them. The CDR3 protein is CASSARTYTYEQYF. Written as DNA, the CDR3 is TGTGCCAGCAGTGCCCGGACCTACACCTACGAGCAGTACTTC.

The gene calls are TRBV6-1 and TRBJ1-1; no clear D gene. The germline gives CDR1 MNHNS, CDR2 SASEGT. The CDR3 covers 15 residues. The V and J ends lost 2 bases and 1 base respectively, with 11 bases between them. The CDR3 loop is CASSEWQGENTEAFF. In DNA, the CDR3 is TGTGCCAGCAGTGAATGGCAAGGCGAGAACACTGAAGCTTTCTTT.

This chain links TRBV19 with TRBJ1-5; D gene ambiguous. Trimming shortened V by 6 bases and J by 5 bases, and 17 bases separated the two germline ends. From germline, CDR1 is LNHDA and CDR2 SQIVND (reference sequence). This CDR3 spans 15 amino acids. CDR3 nucleotide sequence: TGTGCCAGTAGCTTTTCGGGATTCGGGCATCAGCCCCAGCATTTT. Protein: CASSFSGFGHQPQHF.

Of note for this clone: The junction shows a germline mismatch at one end, possibly a read error. V is TRBV20-1 and J is TRBJ1-2, with 7 bases that match TRBD1. The CDR3 has 10 residues. Per germline, CDR1 DFQATT and CDR2 SNEGSKA (reference sequence). The CDR3 coding sequence is TGCAGTGCCCCGGGACAGACCAAGATCTTC. This encodes CSAPGQTKIF.

This chain connects TRBV28 to TRBJ2-7, with D perhaps assigned TRBD1 or TRBD2 (6 bases each). This CDR3 region has 14 residues. Germline values: CDR1 MDHEN, CDR2 SYDVKM. Trimming stripped 7 bases from V and 7 bases from J, with 20 bases between. The CDR3 coding sequence is TGTGCCAGCACCGGGGGCCGGGGGCATGGGGAGCAGTACTTC. Its protein product is CASTGGRGHGEQYF.

CDR3 protein: CASSLGYRVTEAFF. DNA of the CDR3: TGTGCCAGCAGCTTGGGTTATAGGGTCACTGAAGCTTTCTTT. The chain joins TRBV5-6 to TRBJ1-1; D unclear. The CDR3 covers 14 residues. The V gene lost 0 bases and the J gene lost 4 bases, with 10 bases spanning the gap. Germline V gives CDR1 SGHDT, CDR2 YYEEEE.

A remark on this clone: This sample includes further DNA sequences coding for the same CDR3. The chain is built from TRBV20-1 and TRBJ2-5, with D hard to call. This CDR3 has 10 residues. V lost 6 bases and J lost 5, with 7 bases in between. Germline assignment: CDR1 DFQATT and CDR2 SNEGSKA (reference sequence). This CDR3 reads CSAGGETQYF. The CDR3 region has the DNA TGCAGTGCAGGTGGTGAGACCCAGTACTTC.

The V gene is TRBV10-3, the J gene TRBJ2-1; 7 nucleotides agree with TRBD1. The CDR3 has 13 residues. V shed 5 bases and J 4 bases; nucleotides not matched to a gene: 2. Germline-derived CDR1 and CDR2 are ENHRY and SYGVKD. This CDR3 reads CAISRDSYNEQFF. CDR3 in DNA: TGTGCCATCAGTCGGGACAGTTACAATGAGCAGTTCTTC.

The CDR3 DNA is TGTGCCAGCAGCTCTTTAGGAGGACTAGCGACGAGCACAGATACGCAGTATTTT. Its protein is CASSSLGGLATSTDTQYF. This chain uses TRBV7-9 with TRBJ2-3; TRBD2 aligns across 9 bases. The germline CDR1 and CDR2 sequences are SEHNR and FQNEAQ (reference sequence). The length of the CDR3 is 18 residues. The V segment lost 4 bases and the J segment 0 bases; nucleotides outside the gene matches: 11.

CDR3 protein: CASSLGLAGSSSYNEQFF. CDR3 DNA sequence: TGTGCCAGCAGTCTTGGACTAGCGGGCTCGTCTTCCTACAATGAGCAGTTCTTC. The J gene is TRBJ2-1, the V gene TRBV6-4, with 11 bases aligning to TRBD2. The ends lost 5 bases at V and 1 base at J; junction bases unmatched: 10. Germline V gene lookup returns CDR1 MRHNA and CDR2 SNTAGT. This CDR3 has 18 residues.

This chain connects TRBV5-8 to TRBJ1-1; no definite D call. Trimming cost V 6 bases and J 6 bases, with 18 bases left between them. The CDR3 spans 14 residues. Germline loops: CDR1 SGHTS, CDR2 YDEGEE. The CDR3 DNA follows: TGTGCCAGCACCCCTCGGGTATATAGGTCTGAAGCTTTCTTT. Protein sequence: CASTPRVYRSEAFF.

The chain combines TRBV14 with TRBJ2-3; the match to TRBD2 covers 9 bases. The CDR3 runs to 18 residues. Trimming took 4 bases from V and 0 from J; bases not matched to a gene: 11. The germline CDR1 and CDR2 sequences are SGHDN and FVKESK. The CDR3 sequence: CASSPLAGDRISTDTQYF. As DNA, the CDR3 is TGTGCCAGCAGCCCGTTAGCGGGGGACCGAATTAGCACAGATACGCAGTATTTT.

The gene calls are TRBV9 and TRBJ2-1; tentatively, D is TRBD2 (5 bases). The CDR3 loop spans 15 amino acids. In germline, CDR1 is SGDLS, CDR2 YYNGEE. The V end was cut by 0 bases, the J end by 5 bases, with 12 bases between. CDR3 bases: TGTGCCAGCAGCGTAGTCGGGGAGAGGGACAATGAGCAGTTCTTC. Protein product: CASSVVGERDNEQFF. Together with reference TRBV9 and TRBJ2-1, the CDR3 gives the full variable domain: DSGVTQTPKHLITATGQRVTLRCSPRSGDLSVYWYQQSLDQGLQFLIQYYNGEERAKGNILERFSAQQFPDLHSELNLSSLELGDSALYFCASSVVGERDNEQFFGPGTRLTVL.

The V and J genes are TRBV5-1 and TRBJ2-3, with no clear D. The CDR3 spans 13 residues. Trimming pared 3 bases from V and 2 bases from J, leaving 7 bases between. CDR1 is SGHRS, CDR2 YFSETQ, per germline. CDR3 protein: CASSSKTTDTQYF. CDR3 coding DNA: TGCGCCAGCAGCTCCAAGACCACAGATACGCAGTATTTT.

Remarks on this clone: The same CDR3 is also encoded by other DNA sequences in this sample. J is TRBJ2-3 and V is TRBV9; no clear D. Trimming shortened V by 0 bases and J by 2 bases, and 7 bases separated the two germline ends. The CDR3 covers 14 residues. Germline V lookup: CDR1 SGDLS, CDR2 YYNGEE. In nucleotides, the CDR3 is TGTGCCAGCAGCGTAGTCGGGTCCACAGATACGCAGTATTTT. Translation: CASSVVGSTDTQYF.

V gene TRBV7-9 combines with J gene TRBJ2-5, with 11 bases lining up with TRBD2. The J segment lost 5 bases and the V segment lost 4 bases, leaving 9 bases of the junction unmatched. CDR3 length equals 16 residues. Germline values: CDR1 SEHNR, CDR2 FQNEAQ (reference sequence). CDR3 sequence reads: CASSSRLAGGSETQYF. Written as DNA, the CDR3 is TGTGCCAGCAGCTCCCGGCTAGCGGGAGGCAGTGAGACCCAGTACTTC.